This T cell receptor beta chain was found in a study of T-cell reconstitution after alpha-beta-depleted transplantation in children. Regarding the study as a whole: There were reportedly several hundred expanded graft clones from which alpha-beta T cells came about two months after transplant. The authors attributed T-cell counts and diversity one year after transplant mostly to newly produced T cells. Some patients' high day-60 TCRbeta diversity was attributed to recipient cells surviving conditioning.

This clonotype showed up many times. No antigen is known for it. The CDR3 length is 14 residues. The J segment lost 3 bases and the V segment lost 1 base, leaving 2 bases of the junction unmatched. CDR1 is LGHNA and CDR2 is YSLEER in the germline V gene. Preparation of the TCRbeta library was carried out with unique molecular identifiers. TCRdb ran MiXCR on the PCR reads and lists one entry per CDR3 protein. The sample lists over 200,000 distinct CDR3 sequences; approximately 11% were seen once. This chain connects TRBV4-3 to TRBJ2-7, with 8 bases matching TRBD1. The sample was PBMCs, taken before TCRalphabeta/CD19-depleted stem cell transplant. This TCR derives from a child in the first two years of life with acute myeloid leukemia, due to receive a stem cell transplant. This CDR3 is CASSQGTGYYEQYF. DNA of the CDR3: TGCGCCAGCAGCCAAGGGACAGGGTACTACGAGCAGTACTTC.